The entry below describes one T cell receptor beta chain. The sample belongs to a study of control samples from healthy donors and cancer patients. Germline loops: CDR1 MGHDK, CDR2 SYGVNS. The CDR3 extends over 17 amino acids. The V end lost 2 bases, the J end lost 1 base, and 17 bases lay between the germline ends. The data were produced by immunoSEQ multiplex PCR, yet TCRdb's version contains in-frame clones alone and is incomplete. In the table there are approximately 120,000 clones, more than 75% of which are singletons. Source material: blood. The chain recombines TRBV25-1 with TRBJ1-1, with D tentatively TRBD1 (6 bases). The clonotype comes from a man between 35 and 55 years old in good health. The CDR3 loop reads CASSELEAGVRNTEAFF. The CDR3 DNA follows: TGTGCCAGCAGTGAACTGGAAGCAGGGGTAAGGAACACTGAAGCTTTCTTT.